Below, 5 T cell receptor beta chains from the same sample are listed, as sequenced in a study of OX40 agonist ivuxolimab in advanced cancers. The method was immunoSEQ multiplex PCR; TCRdb's version includes in-frame clones alone and lacks a portion of them. Here the sample spans approximately 55,000 clones, about 86% being singletons. The sequencing used CD4+ or CD8+ T cells sorted from blood, collected in a trial of the OX40 agonist ivuxolimab. The receptor set was obtained from an adult with an advanced solid tumor such as melanoma, head and neck, liver or kidney cancer.

The chain has TRBV6-1 and TRBJ1-1; 9 bases are a match to TRBD1. V shed 7 bases, J shed 1 base, and the junction held 7 bases outside the gene matches. The length of the CDR3 is 15 residues. CDR1 is MNHNS, CDR2 SASEGT, per germline. CDR3 sequence (DNA): TGTGCCAGCACGCTGGGACAGGGTTCGAACACTGAAGCTTTCTTT. As protein: CASTLGQGSNTEAFF.

The chain's CDR3 is CASSRGHTDTQYF. The DNA of the CDR3 is TGCGCCAGCAGTAGAGGACACACAGATACGCAGTATTTT. The V call is TRBV10-1, the J call TRBJ2-3; D might be TRBD1 (5 bases). V was pared by 5 bases and J by 2 bases, with 8 bases between. The length of the CDR3 is 13 residues. The V gene's germline CDR1 is WNHNN and CDR2 SYGVQD (reference sequence).

This chain links TRBV7-9 with TRBJ2-1; TRBD1 agrees at 8 bases. Germline CDR1 SEHNR, CDR2 FQNEAQ (reference sequence). The J segment lost 10 bases and the V segment lost 4 bases, leaving 6 bases of the junction unmatched. The CDR3 covers 13 residues. The CDR3 DNA follows: TGTGCCAGCAGCTCCGGGACAGGCCTAGAGCAGTTCTTC. It is translated as CASSSGTGLEQFF.

The chain carries TRBV19 and TRBJ1-5; D is unclear. Germline V gives CDR1 LNHDA, CDR2 SQIVND (reference sequence). This CDR3 has 17 amino acids. The ends were cut back, 2 bases at V and 0 bases at J, with 14 bases in the middle. CDR3 amino acids: CASSIRRQANSNQPQHF. The CDR3 coding sequence is TGTGCCAGTAGTATAAGGCGGCAGGCGAATAGCAATCAGCCCCAGCATTTT.

The chain joins TRBV6-6 to TRBJ1-4; D is perhaps TRBD1 (5 bases). Germline values: CDR1 MNHNY, CDR2 SVGAGI (reference sequence). The CDR3 spans 15 residues. V was trimmed by 6 bases and J by 2 bases, leaving 13 bases between them. Here the CDR3 reads CASSPQGTTNEKLFF. CDR3 nucleotide sequence: TGTGCCAGCAGCCCCCAGGGTACCACTAATGAAAAACTGTTTTTT.